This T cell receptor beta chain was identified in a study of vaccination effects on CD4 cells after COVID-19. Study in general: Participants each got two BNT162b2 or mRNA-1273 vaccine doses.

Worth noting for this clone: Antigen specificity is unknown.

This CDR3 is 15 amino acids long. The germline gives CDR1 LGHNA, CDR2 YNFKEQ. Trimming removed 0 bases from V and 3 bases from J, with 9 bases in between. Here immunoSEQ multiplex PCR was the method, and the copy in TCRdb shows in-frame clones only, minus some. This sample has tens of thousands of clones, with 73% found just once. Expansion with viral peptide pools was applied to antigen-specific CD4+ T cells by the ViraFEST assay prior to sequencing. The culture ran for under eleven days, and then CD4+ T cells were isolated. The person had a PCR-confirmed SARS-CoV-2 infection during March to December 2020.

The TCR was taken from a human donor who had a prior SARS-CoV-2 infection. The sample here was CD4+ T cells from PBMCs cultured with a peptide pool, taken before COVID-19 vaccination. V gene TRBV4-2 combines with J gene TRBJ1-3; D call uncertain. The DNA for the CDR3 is TGTGCCAGCAGCCAAGACTTCCTCGGTGGAAACACCATATATTTT. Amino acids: CASSQDFLGGNTIYF.